These 18 T cell receptor beta chains were all obtained from the same sample, sequenced in a study of cytomegalovirus exposure and HLA in healthy donors. Primers included in the PCR were 60 Vbeta and 13 Jbeta primers. Sequenced by immunoSEQ multiplex PCR; TCRdb stores in-frame clones only, minus some. The sample lists 150,000 to 200,000 clones; 65% to 75% were seen once. Sequenced input: PBMCs. The source is a girl aged 10 to 17 in good health and CMV-seronegative.

For this clone: This sample also contains other DNA sequences that code for the same CDR3. The J gene is TRBJ1-1, the V gene TRBV6-5; no firm D call. The CDR3 has 13 amino acids. V shed 2 bases and J shed 1 base, with 5 bases lying between them. Germline V gives CDR1 MNHEY, CDR2 SVGAGI. The CDR3 protein is CASSYAGNTEAFF. DNA for the CDR3: TGTGCCAGCAGTTACGCCGGGAACACTGAAGCTTTCTTT.

The chain has TRBV9 and TRBJ2-7; 9 positions agree with TRBD1. The CDR3 totals 14 residues. In germline, CDR1 is SGDLS, CDR2 YYNGEE. Trimming removed 0 bases from V and 6 bases from J; junction bases left unmatched: 4. CDR3 DNA sequence: TGTGCCAGCAGCGTAGGTGGGACAGGGAGCGAGCAGTACTTC. Its protein product is CASSVGGTGSEQYF.

This clone was picked up a small number of times. V is TRBV5-4 and J is TRBJ2-7, with D possibly matching TRBD1 (5 bases). In germline, CDR1 is SGHNT, CDR2 YYREEE (reference sequence). The CDR3 length is 14 residues. The germline V and J ends were trimmed by 2 bases and 2 bases, with 11 bases remaining between them. CDR3 DNA: TGTGCCAGCAGCTTTTATACAGGTCCCTACGAGCAGTACTTC. Protein product: CASSFYTGPYEQYF.

This clone appeared a few times. The chain couples TRBV7-8 to TRBJ1-1; D ambiguous. V dropped 5 bases and J dropped 0 bases, with 7 bases sitting between them. CDR3 length: 13 residues. Germline V gene data show CDR1 as SGHVS and CDR2 as FQNEAQ. CDR3: CASSPYLNTEAFF. The CDR3 nucleotides are TGTGCCAGCAGCCCCTATCTGAACACTGAAGCTTTCTTT.

The chain couples TRBV6-1 to TRBJ1-2; a possible D gene is TRBD1 (6 bases). V was cut by 5 bases and J by 8 bases, with 15 bases left in between. Per germline, CDR1 MNHNS and CDR2 SASEGT. The CDR3 is 13 residues long. In DNA, the CDR3 is TGTGCCAGCAGTTTGGGAGACAGGCCGGGCTACACCTTC. Translating it yields CASSLGDRPGYTF.

A few counts support this clone. The V gene is TRBV27, the J gene TRBJ2-7, with a weak D call TRBD1 (6 bases). This CDR3 comprises 16 residues. With 2 bases removed from V and 2 bases from J, the gap between germline ends came to 16 bases. The germline CDR1 and CDR2 sequences are MNHEY and SMNVEV (reference sequence). The CDR3 DNA follows: TGTGCCAGCAGTTTAAGCAGACTCCCAGGGGCCTACGAGCAGTACTTC. Amino acids: CASSLSRLPGAYEQYF.

V and J are TRBV29-1 and TRBJ1-2; tentative D call: TRBD1 (5 bases). Germline V gene lookup returns CDR1 SQVTM and CDR2 ANQGSEA. The CDR3 totals 11 residues. Deletions cut 5 bases from V and 6 bases from J, with 10 bases between. CDR3 coding DNA: TGCAGCGTTTATAAAGGGGATGGCTACACCTTC. Translating gives CSVYKGDGYTF.

The rearrangement links TRBV5-1 to TRBJ1-2; D perhaps matches TRBD1 (5 bases). Trimming took off 0 bases at V and 7 bases at J, with 10 bases between the two ends. The CDR3 spans 13 residues. CDR1 SGHRS and CDR2 YFSETQ come from the germline V gene. The DNA for the CDR3 is TGCGCCAGCAGCTTGGCCCGGACAACTGGCTACACCTTC. It encodes CASSLARTTGYTF.

Notes on this clone: A junction boundary mismatches the germline segment, possibly from a read error. The chain joins TRBV5-4 to TRBJ2-7; TRBD1 might be the D (5 bases). Germline CDR1 is SGHNT and CDR2 is YYREEE (reference sequence). The CDR3 sequence is 15 residues long. Written as DNA, the CDR3 is TGTACCAGCAGTCCACCTGGGCAGGGCCCCTACGAGCAGTACTTC. Protein: CTSSPPGQGPYEQYF.

The J gene is TRBJ1-5, the V gene TRBV28; D might be TRBD1 (5 bases). The CDR3 is made up of 14 amino acids. Germline CDR1 is MDHEN and CDR2 is SYDVKM. V lost 5 bases to trimming and J lost 0 bases, with 8 bases between them. The CDR3, as DNA: TGTGCCAGCAGTCGGGGGGGTAGCAATCAGCCCCAGCATTTT. Its protein is CASSRGGSNQPQHF.

This clone was picked up a small number of times. The V and J genes are TRBV5-1 and TRBJ2-2, with 8 bases matching TRBD2. The CDR3 has 17 residues. The trim removed 1 base at V and 7 bases at J, leaving 12 bases unmatched. Germline-derived CDR1 and CDR2 are SGHRS and YFSETQ. Written as DNA, the CDR3 is TGCGCCAGCAGCTTGCACGGGGGGGGCTCGGAAGGCGGGGAGCTGTTTTTT. Translated: CASSLHGGGSEGGELFF.

The chain joins TRBV4-2 to TRBJ2-1; D remains ambiguous. Germline CDR1 and CDR2: LGHNA and YNFKEQ. Trimming cost V 3 bases and J 7 bases, with 19 bases left between them. The length of the CDR3 is 16 residues. This chain's CDR3 is CASSQGDQGPGNEQFF. CDR3 in DNA: TGTGCCAGCAGCCAGGGCGACCAAGGCCCTGGGAATGAGCAGTTCTTC.

The V and J genes are TRBV27 and TRBJ1-1; D is unresolved. The V end lost 4 bases, the J end lost 1 base, and 10 bases lay between the germline ends. The CDR3 has 14 residues. The germline gives CDR1 MNHEY, CDR2 SMNVEV (reference sequence). CDR3 amino acids: CASSSLGSNTEAFF. DNA of the CDR3: TGTGCCAGCAGTTCCCTCGGTTCGAACACTGAAGCTTTCTTT.

Remarks on this clone: This specimen includes other DNA sequences encoding the same CDR3. This rearrangement joins TRBV27 to TRBJ1-2; 7 bases fit TRBD1. With 5 bases clipped from V and 6 bases from J, the junction kept 6 bases outside the gene matches. In germline, CDR1 is MNHEY, CDR2 SMNVEV (reference sequence). The length of the CDR3 is 13 residues. DNA for the CDR3: TGTGCCAGCAGTAGACTCCAGGGGGATGGCTACACCTTC. Translating it yields CASSRLQGDGYTF.

The chain joins TRBV6-6 to TRBJ1-5, with D hard to call. Deletions cut 2 bases from V and 1 base from J, with 3 bases between. The CDR3 totals 13 residues. Germline loops: CDR1 MNHNY, CDR2 SVGAGI (reference sequence). The CDR3 spells CASSYGSNQPQHF. The CDR3 DNA reads as TGTGCCAGCAGTTACGGCAGCAATCAGCCCCAGCATTTT.

The V gene is TRBV18, the J gene TRBJ2-1; TRBD2 aligns across 8 bases. After removal of 0 bases from V and 4 bases from J, the junction contained 2 bases not matched to a gene. The CDR3 is 15 residues long. In germline, CDR1 is KGHSH, CDR2 LQKENI. The CDR3 is CASSPPSGVYNEQFF. The DNA for the CDR3 is TGTGCCAGCTCACCACCTAGCGGGGTATACAATGAGCAGTTCTTC.

The chain is built from TRBV10-2 and TRBJ2-5; D remains unclear. Looked up from germline, CDR1 is WSHSY and CDR2 is SAAADI. The V end lost 5 bases, the J end lost 1 base, and 11 bases lay between the germline ends. This CDR3 is 14 amino acids long. Written as DNA, the CDR3 is TGCGCCAGCAGTCCGACTGGCACCCAAGAGACCCAGTACTTC. Translating it yields CASSPTGTQETQYF.

With regard to this clone: The junction departs from germline at one end; a sequencing error may be responsible. The same CDR3 arises from other DNA sequences in this sample as well. V and J are TRBV2 and TRBJ2-5; perhaps TRBD1 as D (5 bases). Germline V CDR1 and CDR2: SNHLY, FYNNEI. This CDR3 has 16 amino acids. The DNA for the CDR3 is TGTGCCAGCAGTGATACCGACAGCCACGTAAAAGAGACCCAATACTTC. Protein sequence: CASSDTDSHVKETQYF.